Each of the 2 T cell receptor beta chains below was sequenced from the same sample in a study of cytomegalovirus exposure and HLA in healthy donors. PCR was performed using 60 Vbeta and 13 Jbeta primers. Measured with immunoSEQ multiplex PCR; TCRdb has only the in-frame clones, and not every one. The sample contains roughly 100,000 clones, more than 70% of which appear only once. What was sequenced was PBMCs. Source of these receptors: a woman in her fifties or sixties in good health and CMV-seropositive.

The V gene is TRBV6-1, the J gene TRBJ2-2; 10 bases line up with TRBD2. Germline-derived CDR1 and CDR2 are MNHNS and SASEGT. Trimming cost V 4 bases and J 9 bases; bases outside gene matches: 8. The CDR3 runs to 15 residues. As DNA, the CDR3 is TGTGCCAGCAGTGTCAGCGGGAGGGCCGCCCGGGAGCTGTTTTTT. Translating it yields CASSVSGRAARELFF.

CDR3 in DNA: TGTGCCAGCACCCTCCCGGGTCTGAACGAGCAGTACTTC. Its protein product is CASTLPGLNEQYF. The gene calls are TRBV28 and TRBJ2-7; D not certain. CDR3 length equals 13 residues. Trimming left V 7 bases short and J 5 bases short, with 15 bases between. Looked up from germline, CDR1 is MDHEN and CDR2 is SYDVKM.